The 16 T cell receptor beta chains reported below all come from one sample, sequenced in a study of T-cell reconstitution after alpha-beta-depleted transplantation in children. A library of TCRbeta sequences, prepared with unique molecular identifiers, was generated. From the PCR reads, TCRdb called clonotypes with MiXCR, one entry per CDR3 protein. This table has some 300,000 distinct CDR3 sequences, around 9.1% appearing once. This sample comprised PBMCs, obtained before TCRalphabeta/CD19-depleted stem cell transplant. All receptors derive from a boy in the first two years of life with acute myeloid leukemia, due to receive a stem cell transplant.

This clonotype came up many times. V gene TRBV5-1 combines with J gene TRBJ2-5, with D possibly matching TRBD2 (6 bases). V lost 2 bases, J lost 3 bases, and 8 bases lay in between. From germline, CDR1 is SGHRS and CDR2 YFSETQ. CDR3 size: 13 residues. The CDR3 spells CASSLIAEETQYF. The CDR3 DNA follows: TGCGCCAGCAGCTTAATAGCGGAAGAGACCCAGTACTTC.

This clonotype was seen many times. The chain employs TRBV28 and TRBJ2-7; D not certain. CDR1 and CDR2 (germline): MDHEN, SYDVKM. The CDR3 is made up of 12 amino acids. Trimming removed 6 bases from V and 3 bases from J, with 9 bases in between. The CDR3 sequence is CASSPDIYEQYF. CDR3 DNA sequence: TGTGCCAGCAGCCCAGACATCTACGAGCAGTACTTC.

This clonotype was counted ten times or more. The CDR3 coding sequence is TGTGCCAGTAGGGCAGGGGACTATGGCTACACCTTC. This translates into CASRAGDYGYTF. The J gene is TRBJ1-2, the V gene TRBV19; possibly TRBD1 for D (6 bases). V was pared by 6 bases and J by 3 bases, with 8 bases between. Per the germline V gene, CDR1 is LNHDA and CDR2 is SQIVND (reference sequence). This CDR3 spans 12 amino acids.

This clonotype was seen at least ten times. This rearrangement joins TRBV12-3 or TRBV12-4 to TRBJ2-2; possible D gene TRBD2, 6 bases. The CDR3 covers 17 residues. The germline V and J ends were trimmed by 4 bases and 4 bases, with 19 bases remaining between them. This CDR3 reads CASSYFGGTFPTGELFF. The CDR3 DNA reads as TGTGCCAGCAGTTACTTCGGAGGGACCTTCCCCACCGGGGAGCTGTTTTTT.

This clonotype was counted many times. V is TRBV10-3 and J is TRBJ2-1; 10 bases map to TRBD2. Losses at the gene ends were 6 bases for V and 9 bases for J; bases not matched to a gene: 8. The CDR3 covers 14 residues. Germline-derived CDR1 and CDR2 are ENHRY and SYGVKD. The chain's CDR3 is CAIRPSGSRSEQFF. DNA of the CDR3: TGTGCCATCAGGCCTAGCGGGAGTAGGAGTGAGCAGTTCTTC.

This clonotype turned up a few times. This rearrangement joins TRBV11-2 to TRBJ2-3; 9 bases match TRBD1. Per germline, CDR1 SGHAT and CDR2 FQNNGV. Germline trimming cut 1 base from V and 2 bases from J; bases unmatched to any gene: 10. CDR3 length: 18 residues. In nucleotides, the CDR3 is TGTGCCAGCAGCTTAGGTTATCGGGGGACAGGGACCACAGATACGCAGTATTTT. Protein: CASSLGYRGTGTTDTQYF.

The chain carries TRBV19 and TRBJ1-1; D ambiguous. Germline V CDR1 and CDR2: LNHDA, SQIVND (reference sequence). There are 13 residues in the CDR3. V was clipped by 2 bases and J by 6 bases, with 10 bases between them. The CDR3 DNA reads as TGTGCCAGTAGTATAAATGGAGGAGCTGAAGCTTTCTTT. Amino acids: CASSINGGAEAFF.

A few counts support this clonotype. The CDR3 loop is CAIRAGDDQPQHF. Written as DNA, the CDR3 is TGTGCCATCAGGGCAGGGGACGATCAGCCCCAGCATTTT. The chain couples TRBV10-3 to TRBJ1-5, with a tentative D call TRBD1 (6 bases). The CDR3 runs to 13 residues. The germline gives CDR1 ENHRY, CDR2 SYGVKD. V lost 6 bases and J 5 bases, leaving 11 bases between the germline ends.

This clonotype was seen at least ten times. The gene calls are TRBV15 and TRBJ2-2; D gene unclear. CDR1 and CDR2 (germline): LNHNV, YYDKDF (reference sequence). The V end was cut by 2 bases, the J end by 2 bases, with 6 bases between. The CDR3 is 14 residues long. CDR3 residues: CATSRSYNTGELFF. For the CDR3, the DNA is TGTGCCACCAGCAGATCATACAACACCGGGGAGCTGTTTTTT.

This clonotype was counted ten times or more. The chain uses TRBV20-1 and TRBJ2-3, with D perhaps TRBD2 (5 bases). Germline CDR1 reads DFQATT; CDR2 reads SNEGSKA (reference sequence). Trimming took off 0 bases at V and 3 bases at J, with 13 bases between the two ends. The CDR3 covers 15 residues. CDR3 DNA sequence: TGCAGTGCTAGAGAAAGCACTAGTTGGACAGATACGCAGTATTTT. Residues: CSARESTSWTDTQYF.

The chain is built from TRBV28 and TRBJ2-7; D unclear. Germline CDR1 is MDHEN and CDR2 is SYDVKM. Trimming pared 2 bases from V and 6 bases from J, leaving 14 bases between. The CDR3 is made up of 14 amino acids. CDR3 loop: CASSLGRLLGEQYF. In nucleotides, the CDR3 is TGTGCCAGCAGTTTAGGGCGGCTCCTAGGCGAGCAGTACTTC.

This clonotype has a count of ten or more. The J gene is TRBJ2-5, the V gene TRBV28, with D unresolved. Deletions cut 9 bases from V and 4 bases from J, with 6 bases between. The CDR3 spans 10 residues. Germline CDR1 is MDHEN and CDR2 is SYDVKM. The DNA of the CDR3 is TGTGCCAGTCCCCCAGAGACCCAGTACTTC. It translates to CASPPETQYF. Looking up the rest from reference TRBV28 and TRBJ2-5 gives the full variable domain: DVKVTQSSRYLVKRTGEKVFLECVQDMDHENMFWYRQDPGLGLRLIYFSYDVKMKEKGDIPEGYSVSREKKERFSLILESASTNQTSMYLCASPPETQYFGPGTRLLVL.

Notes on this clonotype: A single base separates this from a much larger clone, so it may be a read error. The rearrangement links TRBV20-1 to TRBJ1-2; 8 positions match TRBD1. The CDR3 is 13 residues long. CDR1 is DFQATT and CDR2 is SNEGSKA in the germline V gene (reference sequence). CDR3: CSAGQGPNYGFTF. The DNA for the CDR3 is TGCAGTGCTGGACAGGGCCCAAACTATGGCTTCACCTTC.

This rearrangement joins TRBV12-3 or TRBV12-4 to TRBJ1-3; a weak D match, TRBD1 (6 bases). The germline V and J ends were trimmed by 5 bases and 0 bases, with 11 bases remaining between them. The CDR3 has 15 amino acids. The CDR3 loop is CASSHWTVSGNTIYF. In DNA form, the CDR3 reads TGTGCCAGCAGTCACTGGACAGTCTCTGGAAACACCATATATTTT.

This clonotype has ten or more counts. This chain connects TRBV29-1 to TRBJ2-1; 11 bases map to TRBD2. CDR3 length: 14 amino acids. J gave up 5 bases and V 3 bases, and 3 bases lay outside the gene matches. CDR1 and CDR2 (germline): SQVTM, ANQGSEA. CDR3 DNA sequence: TGCAGCGTTGATGTACTAGCGGGGGACAATGAGCAGTTCTTC. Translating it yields CSVDVLAGDNEQFF.

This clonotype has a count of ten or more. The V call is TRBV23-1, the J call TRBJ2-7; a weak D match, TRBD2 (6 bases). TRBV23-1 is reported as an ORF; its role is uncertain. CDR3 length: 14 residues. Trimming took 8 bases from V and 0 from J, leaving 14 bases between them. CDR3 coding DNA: TGCGCCAGCGGCCCTATCGGGAGCTCCTACGAGCAGTACTTC. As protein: CASGPIGSSYEQYF.